This is a list of T cell receptor beta chains from one sample in a study of blood T cell repertoires in COVID-19. Profiled with immunoSEQ multiplex PCR; TCRdb holds only in-frame clones, not every one. The table lists about 130,000 clones, around 86% of them singletons. Input material: peripheral blood. All receptors derive from an elderly woman with acute or convalescent COVID-19. Each CDR3 is given with its conserved first and last residue. The D gene is left open where the match is weak. Clone size is not always given. Where it is, it says once, few, many or a class for expanded clones.

J,D,V,length,size,CDR3,DNA
TRBJ1-3,-,TRBV27,16,-,CASSPGWGLSGNTIYF,TGTGCCAGCAGCCCCGGATGGGGGCTCTCTGGAAACACCATATATTTT
TRBJ1-4,-,TRBV2,16,-,CASSEPSEGTRLKLFF,TGTGCCAGCAGTGAACCCTCGGAGGGGACGAGGTTGAAACTGTTTTTT
TRBJ2-2,TRBD1,TRBV7-2,15,-,CASSPWTGETGELFF,TGTGCCAGCAGCCCGTGGACAGGGGAGACCGGGGAGCTGTTTTTT
TRBJ1-3,TRBD1,TRBV28,14,-,CASRGTGARGTIYF,TGTGCCAGCAGGGGGACAGGGGCGCGGGGCACCATATATTTT
TRBJ1-5,TRBD1,TRBV11-2,14,-,CASSLTGSNQPQHF,TGTGCCAGCAGCCTGACAGGGTCCAATCAGCCCCAGCATTTT
TRBJ1-1,-,TRBV4-1,11,-,CASSQGPEAFF,TGCGCCAGCAGCCAAGGTCCAGAAGCTTTCTTT
TRBJ1-1,-,TRBV5-1,14,-,CASSVGTGNTEAFF,TGCGCCAGCAGCGTAGGTACAGGGAACACTGAAGCTTTCTTT
TRBJ2-7,-,TRBV10-3,12,-,CAISEAGYEQYF,TGTGCCATCAGTGAAGCCGGCTACGAGCAGTACTTC
TRBJ2-5,-,TRBV7-2,11,-,CASRRSETQYF,TGTGCCAGCAGGAGGAGCGAGACCCAGTACTTC
TRBJ1-6,-,TRBV27,14,-,CASREQGNNSPLHF,TGTGCCAGCAGGGAACAGGGAAACAATTCACCCCTCCACTTT
TRBJ2-3,-,TRBV27,15,-,CASSLFLERRDTQYF,TGTGCCAGCAGTTTATTCCTTGAGCGGCGGGATACGCAGTATTTT
TRBJ2-1,-,TRBV7-9,11,-,CASSGDRTQFF,TGTGCCAGCAGCGGTGACAGGACGCAGTTCTTC
TRBJ2-5,-,TRBV19,14,-,CASRPGGNQETQYF,TGTGCCAGTAGACCCGGCGGAAACCAAGAGACCCAGTACTTC
TRBJ1-5,-,TRBV18,16,-,CASSSGGALSRQPQHF,TGTGCCAGCTCATCTGGGGGCGCCTTGAGTAGGCAGCCCCAGCATTTT
TRBJ1-2,-,TRBV6-5,13,-,CASSLGGRLGYTF,TGTGCCAGCAGCCTAGGGGGAAGATTAGGCTACACCTTC
TRBJ1-3,TRBD1,TRBV19,14,-,CASSTRQGANTIYF,TGTGCCAGTAGTACAAGACAGGGCGCCAACACCATATATTTT
TRBJ1-2,TRBD1,TRBV5-4,16,-,CASSSSGGLDNYGYTF,TGTGCCAGCAGCTCCTCAGGGGGGCTGGATAACTATGGCTACACCTTC
TRBJ2-2,TRBD2,TRBV18,19,-,CASSQIMTSGAGNTGELFF,TGTGCCAGCTCACAAATAATGACTAGCGGGGCCGGGAACACCGGGGAGCTGTTTTTT
TRBJ1-2,-,TRBV5-8,14,-,CASSLKSAPNGYTF,TGTGCCAGCAGCTTAAAGAGCGCTCCTAATGGCTACACCTTC
TRBJ1-5,-,TRBV6-5,14,once,CASSYSWGDQPQHF,TGTGCCAGCAGTTACTCGTGGGGGGATCAGCCCCAGCATTTT
TRBJ2-1,TRBD2,TRBV5-1,15,-,CASSPGLAGYNEQFF,TGCGCCAGCAGCCCGGGACTAGCGGGCTACAATGAGCAGTTCTTC
TRBJ1-6,-,TRBV3-1/TRBV3-2,16,-,CASSQALGGAGSPLHF,TGTGCCAGCAGCCAAGCCCTAGGAGGAGCGGGATCACCCCTCCACTTT
TRBJ2-3,TRBD1,TRBV19,14,-,CASSSRQGGDTQYF,TGTGCCAGTAGTTCCAGACAGGGGGGCGATACGCAGTATTTT